This TCR beta chain came from a study of blood T cell repertoires in COVID-19. The overall study: The cDNA or gDNA used as material had been derived from T cells, B-cell-depleted T cells, or PBMCs.

Original methodology: Cell counts per sample came from amplifying reference gene primers. TCRdb keeps only in-frame clones here, not all; method: immunoSEQ multiplex PCR. D and trimming come from the DNA, and the V and J calls and clone size come from that table. Seen here are around 130,000 clones, roughly 80% observed once, and the top ten hold 7.5% to 8.5%. The CDR3 spans 16 residues. Germline CDR1 is LGHDT and CDR2 is YNNKEL (reference sequence). With 4 bases clipped from V and 4 bases from J, the junction kept 11 bases outside the gene matches. This clone was seen only once. The sequence derives from a human donor in a cohort sampled during active COVID-19. J is TRBJ2-3 and V is TRBV3-1 (or the pseudogene TRBV3-2), with TRBD1 identical over 7 bases. The sample consisted of peripheral blood. This CDR3 is CASSPGTARVSDTQYF. The CDR3 bases are TGTGCCAGCAGCCCTGGGACAGCGAGGGTCTCAGATACGCAGTATTTT.